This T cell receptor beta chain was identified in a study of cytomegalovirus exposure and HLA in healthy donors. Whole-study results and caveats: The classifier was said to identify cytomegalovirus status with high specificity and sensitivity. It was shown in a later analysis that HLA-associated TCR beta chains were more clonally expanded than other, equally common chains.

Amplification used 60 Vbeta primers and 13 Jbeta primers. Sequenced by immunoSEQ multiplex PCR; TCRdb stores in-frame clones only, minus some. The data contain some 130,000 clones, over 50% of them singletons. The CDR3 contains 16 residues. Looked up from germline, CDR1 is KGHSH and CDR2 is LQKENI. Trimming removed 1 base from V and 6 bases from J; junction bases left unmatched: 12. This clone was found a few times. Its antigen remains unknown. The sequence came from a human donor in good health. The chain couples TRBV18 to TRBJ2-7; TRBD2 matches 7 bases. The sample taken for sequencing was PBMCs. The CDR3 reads CASSPRLPDGGSEQYF. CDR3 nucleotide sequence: TGTGCCAGCTCACCACGGTTACCGGACGGGGGGAGCGAGCAGTACTTC.